This T cell receptor (beta chain) is drawn from a study of CD8 T cells in ankylosing spondylitis. Notes on the study in general: CD8+ by phenotype, disease-linked clones were relatively rare in peripheral blood.

Losses at the gene ends were 2 bases for V and 4 bases for J; bases not matched to a gene: 4. This CDR3 has 15 residues. In germline, CDR1 is SEHNR, CDR2 FQNEAQ (reference sequence). In its sample, this clonotype was seen many times. The antigen remains unidentified. TCRdb passed the 5' RACE reads through MiXCR, listing each CDR3 protein once. This table holds around 150,000 distinct CDR3 sequences, approximately 10% found once. The TCR was taken from a female donor with ankylosing spondylitis or in good health (not recorded which). The chain couples TRBV7-9 to TRBJ2-7, with 11 bases that match TRBD2. The material sequenced was blood, either unsorted or a sorted T cell fraction (not recorded which). The DNA for the CDR3 is TGTGCCAGCAGCTTAACGTCTAGCGGGGGGTACGAGCAGTACTTC. It encodes CASSLTSSGGYEQYF.